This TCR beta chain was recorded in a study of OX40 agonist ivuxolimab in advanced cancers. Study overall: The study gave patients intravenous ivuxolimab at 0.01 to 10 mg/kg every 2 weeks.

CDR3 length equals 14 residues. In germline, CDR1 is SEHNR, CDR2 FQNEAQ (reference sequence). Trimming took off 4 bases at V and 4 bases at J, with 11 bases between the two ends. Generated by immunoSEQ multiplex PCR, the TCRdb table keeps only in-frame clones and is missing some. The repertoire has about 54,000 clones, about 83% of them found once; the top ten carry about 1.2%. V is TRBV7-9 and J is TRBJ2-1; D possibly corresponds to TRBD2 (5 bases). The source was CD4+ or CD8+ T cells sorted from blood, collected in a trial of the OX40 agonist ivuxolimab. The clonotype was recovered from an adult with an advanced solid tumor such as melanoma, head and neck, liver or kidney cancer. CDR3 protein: CASSYDYSYNEQFF. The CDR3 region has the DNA TGTGCCAGCAGCTACGACTATTCTTACAATGAGCAGTTCTTC. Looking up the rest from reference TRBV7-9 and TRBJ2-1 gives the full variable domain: DTGVSQNPRHKITKRGQNVTFRCDPISEHNRLYWYRQTLGQGPEFLTYFQNEAQLEKSRLLSDRFSAERPKGSFSTLEIQRTEQGDSAMYLCASSYDYSYNEQFFGPGTRLTVL.